This T cell receptor beta chain came from a study of shared clonotypes between healthy human individuals. Study-wide context: The study enrolled a couple of women and a few men aged 18 to 49. Study outcomes and limitations: A reduction in generation probabilities was seen for non-shared clonotypes relative to those shared by all four donors.

The protocol was immunoSEQ multiplex PCR, while the TCRdb copy is restricted to in-frame clones and leaves out a portion. The profile covers about a million clones, with around 74% appearing a single time and less than 1.5% taken by the ten largest. Naive CD45RA+ and memory CD45RA-negative subsets were split from CD4+ cells. A word on this clone: What it recognizes is unknown.

The sequenced sample consisted of memory CD4+ T cells sorted from blood. The subset denotes: CD45RA-negative fraction. The clonotype originates from a man between 18 and 29 years old in good health.

CDR3 residues: CASSLITSGGNEQYF. The CDR3 bases are TGTGCCAGCAGCTTAATAACTAGCGGGGGCAACGAGCAGTACTTC. The chain carries TRBV11-2 and TRBJ2-7; 11 nucleotides match TRBD2. CDR1 and CDR2 from the germline V gene are SGHAT and FQNNGV. The CDR3 is 15 amino acids. V was pared by 2 bases and J by 5 bases, with 5 bases of the junction left unmatched.